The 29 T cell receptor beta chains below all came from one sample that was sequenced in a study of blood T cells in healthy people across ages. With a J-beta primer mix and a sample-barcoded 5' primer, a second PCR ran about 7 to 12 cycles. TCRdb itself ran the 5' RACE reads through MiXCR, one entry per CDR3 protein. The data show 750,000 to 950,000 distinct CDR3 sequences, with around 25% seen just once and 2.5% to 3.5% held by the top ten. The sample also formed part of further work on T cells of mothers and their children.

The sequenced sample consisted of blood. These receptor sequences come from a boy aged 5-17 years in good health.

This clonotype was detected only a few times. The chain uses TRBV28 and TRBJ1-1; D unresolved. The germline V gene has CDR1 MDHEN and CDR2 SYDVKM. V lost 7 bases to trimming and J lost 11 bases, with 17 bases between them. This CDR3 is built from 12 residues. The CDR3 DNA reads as TGTGCCAGCACCAATCCGGAGGGCCGTGCTTTCTTT. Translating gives CASTNPEGRAFF.

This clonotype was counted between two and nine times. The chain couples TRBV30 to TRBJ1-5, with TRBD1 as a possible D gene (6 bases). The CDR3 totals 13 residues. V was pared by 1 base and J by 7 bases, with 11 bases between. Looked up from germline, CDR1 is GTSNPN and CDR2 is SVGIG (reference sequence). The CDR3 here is CAWSGGRGQPQHF. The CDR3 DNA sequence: TGTGCCTGGAGTGGGGGGCGAGGCCAGCCCCAGCATTTT.

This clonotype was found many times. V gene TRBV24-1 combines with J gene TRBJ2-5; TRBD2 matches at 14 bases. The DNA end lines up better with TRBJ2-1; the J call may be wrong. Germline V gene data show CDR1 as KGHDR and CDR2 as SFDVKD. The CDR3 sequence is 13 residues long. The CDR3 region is CAATSGGAGEQFF. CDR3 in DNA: TGTGCCGCGACTAGCGGGGGGGCGGGAGAGCAGTTCTTC.

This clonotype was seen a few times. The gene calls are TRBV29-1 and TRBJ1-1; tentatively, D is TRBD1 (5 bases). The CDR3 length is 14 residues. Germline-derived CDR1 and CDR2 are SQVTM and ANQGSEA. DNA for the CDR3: TGCAGTCTTTACCAAGGGGATCAGAACACTGAAGCTTTCTTT. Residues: CSLYQGDQNTEAFF.

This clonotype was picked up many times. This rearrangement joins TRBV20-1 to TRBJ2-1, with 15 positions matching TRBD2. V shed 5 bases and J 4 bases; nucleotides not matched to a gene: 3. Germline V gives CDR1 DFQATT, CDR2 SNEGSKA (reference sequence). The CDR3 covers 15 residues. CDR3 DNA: TGCAGTGCTGGACTAGCGGGGGGGGAATACAATGAGCAGTTCTTC. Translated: CSAGLAGGEYNEQFF.

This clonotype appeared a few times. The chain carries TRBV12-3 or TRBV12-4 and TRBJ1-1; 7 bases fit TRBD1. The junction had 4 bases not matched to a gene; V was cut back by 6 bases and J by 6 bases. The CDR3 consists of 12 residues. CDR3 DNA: TGTGCCAGCAGAGTCAGGGGGTCTGAAGCTTTCTTT. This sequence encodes CASRVRGSEAFF.

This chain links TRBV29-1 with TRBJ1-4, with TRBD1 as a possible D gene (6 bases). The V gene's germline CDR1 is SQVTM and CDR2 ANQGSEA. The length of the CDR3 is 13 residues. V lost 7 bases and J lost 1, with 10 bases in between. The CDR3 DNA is TGCAGCGCCGAGGGACAAACTAATGAAAAACTGTTTTTT. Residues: CSAEGQTNEKLFF.

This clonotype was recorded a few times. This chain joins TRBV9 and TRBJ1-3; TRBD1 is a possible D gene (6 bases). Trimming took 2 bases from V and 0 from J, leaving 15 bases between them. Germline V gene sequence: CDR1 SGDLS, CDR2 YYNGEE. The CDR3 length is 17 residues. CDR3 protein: CASSVDGRGSSGNTIYF. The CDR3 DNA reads TGTGCCAGCAGCGTTGATGGCAGGGGATCCTCTGGAAACACCATATATTTT.

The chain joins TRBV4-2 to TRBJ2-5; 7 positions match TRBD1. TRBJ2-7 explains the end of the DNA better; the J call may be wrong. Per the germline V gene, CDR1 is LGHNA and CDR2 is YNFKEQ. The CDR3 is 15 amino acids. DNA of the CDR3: TGTGCCAGCAGCCAGGACTTACAGGGGAGCTACGAGCAGTACTTC. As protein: CASSQDLQGSYEQYF.

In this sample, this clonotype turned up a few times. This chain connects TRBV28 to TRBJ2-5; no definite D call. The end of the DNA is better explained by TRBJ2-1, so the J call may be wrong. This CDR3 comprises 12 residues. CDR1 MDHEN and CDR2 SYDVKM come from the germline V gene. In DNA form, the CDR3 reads TGTGCCAGCAGTTCTTACCAGGATGAGCAGTTCTTC. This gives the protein CASSSYQDEQFF.

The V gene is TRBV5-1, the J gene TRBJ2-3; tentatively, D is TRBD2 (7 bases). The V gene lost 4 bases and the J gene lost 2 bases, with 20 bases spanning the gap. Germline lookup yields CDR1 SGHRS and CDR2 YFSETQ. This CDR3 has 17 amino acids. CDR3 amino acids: CASSLHVGGASTDTQYF. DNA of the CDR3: TGCGCCAGCAGCCTTCACGTTGGGGGGGCATCCACAGATACGCAGTATTTT. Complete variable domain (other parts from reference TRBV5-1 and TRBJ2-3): KAGVTQTPRYLIKTRGQQVTLSCSPISGHRSVSWYQQTPGQGLQFLFEYFSETQRNKGNFPGRFSGRQFSNSRSEMNVSTLELGDSALYLCASSLHVGGASTDTQYFGPGTRLTVL.

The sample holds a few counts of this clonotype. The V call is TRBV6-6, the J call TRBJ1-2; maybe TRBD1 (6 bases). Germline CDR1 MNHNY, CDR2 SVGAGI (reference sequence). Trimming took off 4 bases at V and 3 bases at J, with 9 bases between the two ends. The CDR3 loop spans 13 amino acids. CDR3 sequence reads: CASSSNRDYGYTF. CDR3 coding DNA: TGTGCCAGCAGTTCAAACAGGGACTATGGCTACACCTTC.

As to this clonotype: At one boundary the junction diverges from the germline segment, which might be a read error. The CDR3: CASSFGTDGYGHTF. The CDR3 nucleotides read TGTGCCAGCAGTTTCGGGACAGACGGGTATGGCCACACCTTC. The chain joins TRBV12-3 or TRBV12-4 to TRBJ1-2; 7 positions match TRBD1. CDR3 length equals 14 residues.

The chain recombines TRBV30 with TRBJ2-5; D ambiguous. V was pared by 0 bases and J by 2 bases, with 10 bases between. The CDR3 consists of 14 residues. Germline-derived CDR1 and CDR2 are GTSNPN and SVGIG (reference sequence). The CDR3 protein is CAWSVSGWQETQYF. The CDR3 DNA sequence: TGTGCCTGGAGTGTGTCGGGTTGGCAAGAGACCCAGTACTTC.

CDR3 coding DNA: TGTGCCAGCAGCCCTAGTCGAGGGGGAGGCAATCAGCCCCAGCATTTT. It translates to CASSPSRGGGNQPQHF. The rearrangement links TRBV7-9 to TRBJ1-5; perhaps TRBD1 as D (6 bases). Trimming stripped 5 bases from V and 2 bases from J, with 16 bases between. In germline, CDR1 is SEHNR, CDR2 FQNEAQ (reference sequence). This CDR3 has 16 amino acids.

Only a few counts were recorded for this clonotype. The CDR3 sequence is CSARGSAETQYF. The CDR3 DNA reads TGCAGTGCTAGAGGGTCGGCCGAGACCCAGTACTTC. The chain carries TRBV20-1 and TRBJ2-5; D remains unclear. Trimming stripped 1 base from V and 5 bases from J, with 8 bases between. The CDR3 consists of 12 residues. Per the germline V gene, CDR1 is DFQATT and CDR2 is SNEGSKA (reference sequence).

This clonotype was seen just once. The CDR3 loop reads CASSYSRQGNEQYF. In DNA, the CDR3 is TGTGCCAGCAGTTACTCTAGGCAGGGGAACGAGCAGTACTTC. This rearrangement joins TRBV6-2 or TRBV6-3 to TRBJ2-7, with D perhaps matching TRBD1 (6 bases). This CDR3 is 14 amino acids long. CDR1 and CDR2 (germline): MNHEY, SVGEGT. The V gene lost 0 bases and the J gene lost 5 bases, with 11 bases spanning the gap.

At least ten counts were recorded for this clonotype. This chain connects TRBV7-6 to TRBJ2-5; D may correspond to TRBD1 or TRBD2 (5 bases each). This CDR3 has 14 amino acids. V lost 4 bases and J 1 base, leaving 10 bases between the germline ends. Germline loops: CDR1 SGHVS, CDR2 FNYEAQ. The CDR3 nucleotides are TGTGCCAGCAGCTCGGGACGGCTCCAAGAGACCCAGTACTTC. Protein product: CASSSGRLQETQYF.

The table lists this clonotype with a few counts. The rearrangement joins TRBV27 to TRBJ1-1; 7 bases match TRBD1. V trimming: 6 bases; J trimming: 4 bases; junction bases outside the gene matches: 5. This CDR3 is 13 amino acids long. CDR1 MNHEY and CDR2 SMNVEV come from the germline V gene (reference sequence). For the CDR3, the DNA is TGTGCCAGCAGGACATCAGGGGGCACTGAAGCTTTCTTT. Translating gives CASRTSGGTEAFF.

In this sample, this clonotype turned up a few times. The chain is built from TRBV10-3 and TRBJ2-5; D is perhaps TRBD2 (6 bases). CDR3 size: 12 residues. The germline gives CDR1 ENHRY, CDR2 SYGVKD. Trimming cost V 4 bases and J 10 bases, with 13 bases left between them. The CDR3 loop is CAISGGGMGQYF. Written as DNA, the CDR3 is TGTGCCATCAGTGGGGGCGGGATGGGCCAGTACTTC.

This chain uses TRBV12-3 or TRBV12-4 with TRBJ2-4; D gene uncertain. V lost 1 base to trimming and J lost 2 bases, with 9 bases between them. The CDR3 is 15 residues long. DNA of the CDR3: TGTGCCAGCAGTTTAGGGTGGTCATCCAAAAACATTCAGTACTTC. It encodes CASSLGWSSKNIQYF.

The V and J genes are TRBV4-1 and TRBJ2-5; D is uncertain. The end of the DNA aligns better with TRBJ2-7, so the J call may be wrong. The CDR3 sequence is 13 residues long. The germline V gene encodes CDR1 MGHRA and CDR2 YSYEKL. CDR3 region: CASSQYFAYEQYF. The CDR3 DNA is TGCGCCAGCAGCCAATACTTCGCCTACGAGCAGTACTTC.

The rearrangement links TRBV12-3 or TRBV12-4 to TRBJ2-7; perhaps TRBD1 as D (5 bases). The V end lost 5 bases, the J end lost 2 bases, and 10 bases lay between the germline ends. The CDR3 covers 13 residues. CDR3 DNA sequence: TGTGCCAGCAGTCCGGACATTGCCTACGAGCAGTACTTC. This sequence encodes CASSPDIAYEQYF.

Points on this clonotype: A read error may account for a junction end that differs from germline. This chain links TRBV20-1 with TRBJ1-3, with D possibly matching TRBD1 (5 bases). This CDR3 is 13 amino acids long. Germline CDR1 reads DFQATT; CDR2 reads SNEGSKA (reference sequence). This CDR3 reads CSAGGHSGNTMYF. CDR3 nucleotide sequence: TGCAGTGCTGGGGGTCACTCTGGAAACACCATGTATTTT.

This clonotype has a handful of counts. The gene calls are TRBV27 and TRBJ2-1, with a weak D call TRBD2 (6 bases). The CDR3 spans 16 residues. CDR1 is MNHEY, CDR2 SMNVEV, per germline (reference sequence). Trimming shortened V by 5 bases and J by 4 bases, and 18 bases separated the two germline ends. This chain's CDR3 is CASSGAGGRTYNEQFF. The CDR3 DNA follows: TGTGCCAGCAGTGGGGCTGGGGGGAGGACTTACAATGAGCAGTTCTTC.

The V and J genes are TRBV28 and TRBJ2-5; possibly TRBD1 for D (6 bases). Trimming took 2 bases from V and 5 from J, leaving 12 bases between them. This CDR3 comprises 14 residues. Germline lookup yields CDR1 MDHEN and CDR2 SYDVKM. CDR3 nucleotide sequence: TGTGCCAGCAGTTTAAACAGGGCCGGTGAGACCCAGTACTTC. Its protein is CASSLNRAGETQYF.

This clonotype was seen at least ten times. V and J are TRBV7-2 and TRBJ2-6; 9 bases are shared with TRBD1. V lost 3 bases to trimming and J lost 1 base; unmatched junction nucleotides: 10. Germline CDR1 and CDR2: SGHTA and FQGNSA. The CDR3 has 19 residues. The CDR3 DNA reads TGTGCCAGCAGCTTGGGCGTAGGGACAGGGTGGTCTGGGGCCAACGTCCTGACTTTC. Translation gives CASSLGVGTGWSGANVLTF.

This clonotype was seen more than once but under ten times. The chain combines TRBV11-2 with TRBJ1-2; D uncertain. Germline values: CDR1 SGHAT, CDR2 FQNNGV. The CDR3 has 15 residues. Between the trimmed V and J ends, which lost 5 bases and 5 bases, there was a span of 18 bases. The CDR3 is CASSRLTGSSYGYTF. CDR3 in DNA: TGTGCCAGCAGCCGATTAACCGGATCCAGTTATGGCTACACCTTC. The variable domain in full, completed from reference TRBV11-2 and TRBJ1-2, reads EAGVAQSPRYKIIEKRQSVAFWCNPISGHATLYWYQQILGQGPKLLIQFQNNGVVDDSQLPKDRFSAERLKGVDSTLKIQPAKLEDSAVYLCASSRLTGSSYGYTFGSGTRLTVV.

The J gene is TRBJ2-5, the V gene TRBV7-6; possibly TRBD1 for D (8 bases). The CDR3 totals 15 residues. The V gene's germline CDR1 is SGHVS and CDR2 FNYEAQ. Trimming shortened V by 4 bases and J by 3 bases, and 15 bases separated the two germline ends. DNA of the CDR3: TGTGCCAGCAGCTCGGAACAGGGGGGGAAAGAGACCCAGTACTTC. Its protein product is CASSSEQGGKETQYF.